This entry features one T cell receptor (beta chain) sequence. Antigen: not known. The sample belongs to a study of cytomegalovirus exposure and HLA in healthy donors. The CDR3 spans 14 residues. Losses at the gene ends were 4 bases for V and 8 bases for J; bases not matched to a gene: 10. Germline V gene sequence: CDR1 SGHDT, CDR2 YYEEEE. This PCR relied on a set of 60 Vbeta primers and 13 Jbeta primers. Original analysis: A follow-up analysis tallied 86 million or so unique TCR beta chains, 9 million to 11 million shared. The method was immunoSEQ multiplex PCR; TCRdb's version includes in-frame clones alone and lacks a portion of them. V and J calls plus clone size are reproduced from that table; the DNA served to infer D and trimming. Here the sample spans around 150,000 clones, roughly 80% being singletons. Study-wide findings and caveats: Among TCR beta chains, those listed as cytomegalovirus-associated numbered some 170. There was a cluster of highly shared sequence variants that was likely a sequencing artifact. Specific recognition of CMV antigens was confirmed in vitro for a few chains (all CMV-associated).

The TCR originated in a man in his forties in good health and CMV-seropositive. Material: PBMCs. J is TRBJ1-2 and V is TRBV5-6; 8 bases are shared with TRBD1. The DNA for the CDR3 is TGTGCCAGCAGCGACATACAGGGGGTTTGGGGCTACACCTTC. Translated: CASSDIQGVWGYTF.